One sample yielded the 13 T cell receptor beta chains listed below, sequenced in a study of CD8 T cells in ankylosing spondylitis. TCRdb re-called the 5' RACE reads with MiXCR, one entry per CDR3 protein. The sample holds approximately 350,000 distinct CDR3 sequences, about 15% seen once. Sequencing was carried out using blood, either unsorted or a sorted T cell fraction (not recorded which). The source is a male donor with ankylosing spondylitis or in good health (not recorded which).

The CDR3 sequence is CASSLQAGEPQYF. CDR3 in DNA: TGCGCCAGCAGCTTGCAAGCGGGGGAGCCGCAGTATTTT. V usage is TRBV5-1 and J usage is TRBJ2-3; 8 positions match TRBD2. The CDR3 covers 13 residues. V was clipped by 1 base and J by 10 bases; unmatched bases: 5. Germline V gene data show CDR1 as SGHRS and CDR2 as YFSETQ.

DNA of the CDR3: TGTGCCATCAGTGAGGGAGGCAGGGACCAGCCCCAGCATTTT. Encoded protein: CAISEGGRDQPQHF. The chain uses TRBV10-3 and TRBJ1-5; a possible D gene is TRBD1 (5 bases). The germline V gene encodes CDR1 ENHRY and CDR2 SYGVKD. The CDR3 length is 14 residues. Trimming stripped 2 bases from V and 7 bases from J, with 12 bases between.

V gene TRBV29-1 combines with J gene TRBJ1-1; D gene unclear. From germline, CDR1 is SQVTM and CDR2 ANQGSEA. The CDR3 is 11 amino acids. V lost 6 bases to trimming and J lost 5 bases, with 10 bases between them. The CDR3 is CSVVGYTEAFF. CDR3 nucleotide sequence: TGCAGCGTGGTGGGGTATACTGAAGCTTTCTTT.

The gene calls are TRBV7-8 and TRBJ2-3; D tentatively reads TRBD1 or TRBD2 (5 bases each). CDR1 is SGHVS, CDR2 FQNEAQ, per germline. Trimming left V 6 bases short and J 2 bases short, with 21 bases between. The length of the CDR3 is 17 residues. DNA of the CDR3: TGTGCCAGCAGTTCCATGGGGGACCCGCGACTCACAGATACGCAGTATTTT. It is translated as CASSSMGDPRLTDTQYF.

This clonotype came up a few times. The chain's CDR3 is CSARGTLYISGANVLTF. The CDR3 DNA reads as TGCAGTGCTAGGGGGACTTTATATATCTCTGGGGCCAACGTCCTGACTTTC. The chain couples TRBV20-1 to TRBJ2-6, with D perhaps TRBD2 (6 bases). The CDR3 sequence is 17 residues long. V was shortened by 3 bases and J by 0 bases, with 15 bases between the two germline ends. CDR1 is DFQATT and CDR2 is SNEGSKA in the germline V gene (reference sequence).

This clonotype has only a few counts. CDR3 nucleotide sequence: TGCAGTGCTAGATATAGCGGGGGGCCCACAGATACGCAGTATTTT. It codes for CSARYSGGPTDTQYF. The chain employs TRBV20-1 and TRBJ2-3; 10 positions match TRBD2. Germline V gives CDR1 DFQATT, CDR2 SNEGSKA (reference sequence). The V segment lost 2 bases and the J segment 2 bases; nucleotides outside the gene matches: 4. This CDR3 is built from 15 residues.

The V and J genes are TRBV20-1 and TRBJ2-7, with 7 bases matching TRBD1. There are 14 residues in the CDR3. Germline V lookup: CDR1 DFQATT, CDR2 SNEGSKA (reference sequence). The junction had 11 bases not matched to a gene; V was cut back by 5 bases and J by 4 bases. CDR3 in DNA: TGCAGTGCTTTAATCGGGACAGATGATTACGAGCAGTACTTC. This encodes CSALIGTDDYEQYF.

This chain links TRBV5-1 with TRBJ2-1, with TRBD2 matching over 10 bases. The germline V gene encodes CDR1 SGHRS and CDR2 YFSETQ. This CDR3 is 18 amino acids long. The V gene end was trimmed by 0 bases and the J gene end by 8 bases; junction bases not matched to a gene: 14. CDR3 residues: CASSLVGLAGAKGYEQFF. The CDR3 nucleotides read TGCGCCAGCAGCTTGGTTGGGCTAGCGGGGGCCAAAGGGTATGAGCAGTTCTTC. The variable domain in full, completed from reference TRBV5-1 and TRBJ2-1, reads KAGVTQTPRYLIKTRGQQVTLSCSPISGHRSVSWYQQTPGQGLQFLFEYFSETQRNKGNFPGRFSGRQFSNSRSEMNVSTLELGDSALYLCASSLVGLAGAKGYEQFFGPGTRLTVL.

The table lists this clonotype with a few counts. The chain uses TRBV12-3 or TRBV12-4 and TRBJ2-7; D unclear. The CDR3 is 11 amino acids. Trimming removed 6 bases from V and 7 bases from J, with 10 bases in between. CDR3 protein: CASSSRNEQYF. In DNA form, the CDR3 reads TGTGCCAGCAGCTCGCGGAATGAGCAGTACTTC.

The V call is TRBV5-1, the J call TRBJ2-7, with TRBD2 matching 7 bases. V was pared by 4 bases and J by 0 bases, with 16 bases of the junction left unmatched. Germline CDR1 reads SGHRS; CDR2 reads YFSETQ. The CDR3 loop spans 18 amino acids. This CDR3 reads CASSPGISGGGFSYEQYF. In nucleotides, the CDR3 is TGCGCCAGCAGCCCCGGGATCTCCGGCGGGGGTTTCTCCTACGAGCAGTACTTC. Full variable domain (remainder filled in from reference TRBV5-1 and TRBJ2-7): KAGVTQTPRYLIKTRGQQVTLSCSPISGHRSVSWYQQTPGQGLQFLFEYFSETQRNKGNFPGRFSGRQFSNSRSEMNVSTLELGDSALYLCASSPGISGGGFSYEQYFGPGTRLTVT.

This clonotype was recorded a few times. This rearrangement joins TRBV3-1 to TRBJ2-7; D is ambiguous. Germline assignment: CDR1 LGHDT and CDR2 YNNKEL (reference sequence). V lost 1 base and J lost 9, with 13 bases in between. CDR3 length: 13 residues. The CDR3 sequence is CASSQGTVMRQYF. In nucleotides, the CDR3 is TGTGCCAGCAGCCAAGGAACAGTCATGCGGCAGTACTTC.

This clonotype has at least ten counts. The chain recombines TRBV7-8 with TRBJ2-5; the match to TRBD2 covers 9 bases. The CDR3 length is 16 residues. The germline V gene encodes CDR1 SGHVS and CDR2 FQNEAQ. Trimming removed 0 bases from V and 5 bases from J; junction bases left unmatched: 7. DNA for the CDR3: TGTGCCAGCAGCTTAGCGTTCGGGACTAGCAGGGAGACCCAGTACTTC. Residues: CASSLAFGTSRETQYF.

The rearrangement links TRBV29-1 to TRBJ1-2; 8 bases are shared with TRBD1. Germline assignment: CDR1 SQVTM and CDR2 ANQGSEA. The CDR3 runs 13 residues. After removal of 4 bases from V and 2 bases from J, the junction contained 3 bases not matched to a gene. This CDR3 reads CSVGNRGNYGYTF. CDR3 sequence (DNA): TGCAGCGTTGGGAACAGGGGGAACTATGGCTACACCTTC.